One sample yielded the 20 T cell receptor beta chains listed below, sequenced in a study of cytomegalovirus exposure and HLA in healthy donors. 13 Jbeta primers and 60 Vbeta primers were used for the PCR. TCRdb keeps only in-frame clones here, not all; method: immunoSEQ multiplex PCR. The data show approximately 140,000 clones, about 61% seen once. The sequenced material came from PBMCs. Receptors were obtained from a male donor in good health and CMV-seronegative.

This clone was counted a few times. The CDR3 coding sequence is TGTGCCAGCAGCTTAAATTCCGCAACTAATGAAAAACTGTTTTTT. Protein sequence: CASSLNSATNEKLFF. The chain recombines TRBV7-6 with TRBJ1-4; no definite D call. Germline values: CDR1 SGHVS, CDR2 FNYEAQ. Trimming stripped 2 bases from V and 0 bases from J, with 7 bases between. The CDR3 is 15 residues long.

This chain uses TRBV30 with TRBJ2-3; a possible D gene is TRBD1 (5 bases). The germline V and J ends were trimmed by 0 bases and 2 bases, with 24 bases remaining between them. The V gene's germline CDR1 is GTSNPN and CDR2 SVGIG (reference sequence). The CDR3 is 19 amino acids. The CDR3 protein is CAWSVLWVTGDPPTDTQYF. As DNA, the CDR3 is TGTGCCTGGAGTGTATTATGGGTTACAGGAGATCCTCCCACAGATACGCAGTATTTT. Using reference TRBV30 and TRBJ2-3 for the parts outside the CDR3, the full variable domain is SQTIHQWPATLVQPVGSPLSLECTVEGTSNPNLYWYRQAAGRGLQLLFYSVGIGQISSEVPQNLSASRPQDRQFILSSKKLLLSDSGFYLCAWSVLWVTGDPPTDTQYFGPGTRLTVL.

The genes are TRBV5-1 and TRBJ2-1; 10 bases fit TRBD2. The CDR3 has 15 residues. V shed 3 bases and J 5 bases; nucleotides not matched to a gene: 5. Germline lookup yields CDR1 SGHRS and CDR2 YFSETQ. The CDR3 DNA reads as TGCGCCAGCAGCTACCGACTAGCGGGCAACAATGAGCAGTTCTTC. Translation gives CASSYRLAGNNEQFF. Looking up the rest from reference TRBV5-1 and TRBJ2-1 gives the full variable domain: KAGVTQTPRYLIKTRGQQVTLSCSPISGHRSVSWYQQTPGQGLQFLFEYFSETQRNKGNFPGRFSGRQFSNSRSEMNVSTLELGDSALYLCASSYRLAGNNEQFFGPGTRLTVL.

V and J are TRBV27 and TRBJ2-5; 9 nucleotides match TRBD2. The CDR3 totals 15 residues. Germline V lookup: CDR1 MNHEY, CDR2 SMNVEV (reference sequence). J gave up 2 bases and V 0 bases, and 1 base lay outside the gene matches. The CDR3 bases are TGTGCCAGCAGTTTATCGACTAGCGGACAAGAGACCCAGTACTTC. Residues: CASSLSTSGQETQYF.

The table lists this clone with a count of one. The CDR3 DNA reads as TGTGCCAACTCTGGACAGTCCTACGAGCAGTACTTC. Its protein is CANSGQSYEQYF. The rearrangement uses TRBV2 and TRBJ2-7; TRBD1 might be the D (6 bases). This CDR3 has 12 amino acids. The ends were cut back, 10 bases at V and 1 base at J, with 11 bases in the middle. Germline-derived CDR1 and CDR2 are SNHLY and FYNNEI.

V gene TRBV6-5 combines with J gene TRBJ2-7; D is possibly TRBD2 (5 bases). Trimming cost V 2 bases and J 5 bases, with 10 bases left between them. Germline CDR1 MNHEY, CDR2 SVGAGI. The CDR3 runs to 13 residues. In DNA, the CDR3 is TGTGCCAGCAGTTACCGTTCCGGGGACGAGCAGTACTTC. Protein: CASSYRSGDEQYF.

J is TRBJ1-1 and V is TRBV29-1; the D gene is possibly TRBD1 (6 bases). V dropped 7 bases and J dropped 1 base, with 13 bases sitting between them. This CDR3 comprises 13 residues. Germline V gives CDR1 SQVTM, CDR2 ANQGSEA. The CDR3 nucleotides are TGCAGCGCCAGGGGAGGGGGGAACACTGAAGCTTTCTTT. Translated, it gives CSARGGGNTEAFF.

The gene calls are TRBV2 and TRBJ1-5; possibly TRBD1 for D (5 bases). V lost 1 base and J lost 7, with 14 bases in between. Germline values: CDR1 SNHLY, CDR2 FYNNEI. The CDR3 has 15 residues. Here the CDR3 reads CASSEGGGWGQPQHF. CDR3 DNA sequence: TGTGCCAGCAGTGAAGGTGGAGGGTGGGGGCAGCCCCAGCATTTT.

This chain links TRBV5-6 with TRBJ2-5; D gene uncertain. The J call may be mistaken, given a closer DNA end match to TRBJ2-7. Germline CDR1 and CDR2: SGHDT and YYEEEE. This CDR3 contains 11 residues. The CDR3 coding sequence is TGTGCCAGCAGCTTGTACTACGAGCAGTACTTC. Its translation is CASSLYYEQYF.

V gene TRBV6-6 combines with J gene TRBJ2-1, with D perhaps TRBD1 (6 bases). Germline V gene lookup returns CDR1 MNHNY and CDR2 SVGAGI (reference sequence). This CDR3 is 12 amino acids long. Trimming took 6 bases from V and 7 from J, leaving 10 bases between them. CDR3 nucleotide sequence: TGTGCCAGCAGCTGGGGACAAAATGAGCAGTTCTTC. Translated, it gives CASSWGQNEQFF.

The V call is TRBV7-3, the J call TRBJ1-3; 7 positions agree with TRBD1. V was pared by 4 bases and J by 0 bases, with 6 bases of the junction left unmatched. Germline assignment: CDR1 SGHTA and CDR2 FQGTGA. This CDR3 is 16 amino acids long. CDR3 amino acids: CASSSAGGASGNTIYF. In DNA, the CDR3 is TGTGCCAGCAGCTCTGCAGGGGGAGCCTCTGGAAACACCATATATTTT.

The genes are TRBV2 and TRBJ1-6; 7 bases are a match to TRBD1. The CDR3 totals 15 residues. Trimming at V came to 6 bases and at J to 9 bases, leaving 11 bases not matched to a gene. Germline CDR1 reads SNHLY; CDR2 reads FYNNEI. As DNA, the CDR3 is TGTGCCAGCAGACAGGGGAGGAGGGAATCTTCACCCCTCCACTTT. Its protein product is CASRQGRRESSPLHF.

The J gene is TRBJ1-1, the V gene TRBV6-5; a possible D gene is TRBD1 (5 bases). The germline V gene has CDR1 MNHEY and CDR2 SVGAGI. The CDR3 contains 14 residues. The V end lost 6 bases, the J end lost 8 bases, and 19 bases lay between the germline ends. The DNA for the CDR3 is TGTGCCAGCAGCCATAAGGTCAGGGTTTGGGAAGCTTTCTTT. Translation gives CASSHKVRVWEAFF.

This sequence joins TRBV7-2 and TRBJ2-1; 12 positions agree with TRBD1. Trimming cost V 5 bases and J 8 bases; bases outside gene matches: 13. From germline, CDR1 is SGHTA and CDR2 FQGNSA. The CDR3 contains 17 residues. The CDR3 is CASSQGTGGAYRHEQFF. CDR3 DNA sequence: TGTGCCAGCAGCCAAGGGACAGGGGGCGCCTACCGCCATGAGCAGTTCTTC.

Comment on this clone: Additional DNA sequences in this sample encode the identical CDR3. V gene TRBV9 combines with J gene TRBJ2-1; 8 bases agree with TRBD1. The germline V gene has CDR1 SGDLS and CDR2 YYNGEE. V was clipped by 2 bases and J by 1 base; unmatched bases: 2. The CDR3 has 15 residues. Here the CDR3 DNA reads TGTGCCAGCAGCGTTGGGACAGGTTCCTACAATGAGCAGTTCTTC. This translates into CASSVGTGSYNEQFF. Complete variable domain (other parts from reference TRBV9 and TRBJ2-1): DSGVTQTPKHLITATGQRVTLRCSPRSGDLSVYWYQQSLDQGLQFLIQYYNGEERAKGNILERFSAQQFPDLHSELNLSSLELGDSALYFCASSVGTGSYNEQFFGPGTRLTVL.

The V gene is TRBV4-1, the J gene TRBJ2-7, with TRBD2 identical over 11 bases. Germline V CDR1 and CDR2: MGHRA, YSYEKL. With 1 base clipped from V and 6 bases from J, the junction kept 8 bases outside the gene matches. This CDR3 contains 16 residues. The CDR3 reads CASSQVGQLAGAEQYF. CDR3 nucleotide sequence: TGCGCCAGCAGCCAAGTTGGTCAACTAGCGGGGGCCGAGCAGTACTTC.

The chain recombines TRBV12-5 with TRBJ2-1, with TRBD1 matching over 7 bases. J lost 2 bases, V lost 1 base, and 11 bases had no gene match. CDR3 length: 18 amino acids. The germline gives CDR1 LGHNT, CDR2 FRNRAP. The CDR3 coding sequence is TGTGCTAGTGGTTTGGCCTACTCCCGGGACAGCACCTACAATGAGCAGTTCTTC. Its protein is CASGLAYSRDSTYNEQFF. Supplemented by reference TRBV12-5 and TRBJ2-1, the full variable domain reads DARVTQTPRHKVTEMGQEVTMRCQPILGHNTVFWYRQTMMQGLELLAYFRNRAPLDDSGMPKDRFSAEMPDATLATLKIQPSEPRDSAVYFCASGLAYSRDSTYNEQFFGPGTRLTVL.

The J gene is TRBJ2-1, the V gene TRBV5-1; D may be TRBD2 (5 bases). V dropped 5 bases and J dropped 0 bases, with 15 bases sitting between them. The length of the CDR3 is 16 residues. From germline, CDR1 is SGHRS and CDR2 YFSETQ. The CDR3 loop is CASSFQQRNSYNEQFF. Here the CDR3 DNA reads TGCGCCAGCAGTTTTCAGCAGCGGAACTCCTACAATGAGCAGTTCTTC.

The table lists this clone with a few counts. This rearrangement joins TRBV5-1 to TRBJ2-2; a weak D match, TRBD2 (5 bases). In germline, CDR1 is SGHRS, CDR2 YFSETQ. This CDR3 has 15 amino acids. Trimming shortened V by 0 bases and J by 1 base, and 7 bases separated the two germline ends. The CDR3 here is CASSLDGKNTGELFF. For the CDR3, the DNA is TGCGCCAGCAGCTTGGACGGGAAGAACACCGGGGAGCTGTTTTTT. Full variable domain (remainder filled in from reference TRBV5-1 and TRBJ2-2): KAGVTQTPRYLIKTRGQQVTLSCSPISGHRSVSWYQQTPGQGLQFLFEYFSETQRNKGNFPGRFSGRQFSNSRSEMNVSTLELGDSALYLCASSLDGKNTGELFFGEGSRLTVL.

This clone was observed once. The CDR3 DNA is TGTGCCAGCAGCAACAGGGCCCACGAGCAGTACTTC. Translated: CASSNRAHEQYF. The rearrangement links TRBV6-5 to TRBJ2-7; tentatively, D is TRBD1 (6 bases). CDR3 size: 12 residues. Germline values: CDR1 MNHEY, CDR2 SVGAGI. V dropped 6 bases and J dropped 5 bases, with 11 bases sitting between them.